The 20 T cell receptor beta chains in this list originate from one sample, sequenced in a study of T cells in Graves' hyperthyroidism and ophthalmopathy. TCR beta CDR3 region amplification was performed from RNA transcripts. Using the HTBI primer set, a first-round RT-PCR was run on the TCR CDR3. TCRdb re-analysed the multiplex PCR reads in MiXCR, keeping a single row per CDR3 protein. Among a few hundred thousand distinct CDR3 sequences listed, roughly 15% were seen once. Sequencing input: blood. These TCRs come from a woman in her thirties or forties with Graves' ophthalmopathy.

In this sample, this clonotype turned up many times. This chain links TRBV20-1 with TRBJ2-1, with D maybe TRBD2 (7 bases). Between the trimmed V and J ends, which lost 0 bases and 8 bases, there was a span of 14 bases. This CDR3 has 14 residues. Germline loops: CDR1 DFQATT, CDR2 SNEGSKA (reference sequence). This chain's CDR3 is CSAREGGRGHEQFF. For the CDR3, the DNA is TGCAGTGCTAGAGAGGGGGGGCGGGGTCATGAGCAGTTCTTC.

As DNA, the CDR3 is TGCAGTGCTAGAGGACCCAGGGGGGTAGTCGGACAGCCCCAGCATTTT. Protein sequence: CSARGPRGVVGQPQHF. The rearrangement links TRBV20-1 to TRBJ1-5; 7 bases agree with TRBD1. Germline V CDR1 and CDR2: DFQATT, SNEGSKA (reference sequence). The CDR3 sequence is 16 residues long. V lost 1 base and J lost 7; bases outside the gene matches: 13.

Turning to this clonotype: Relative to the germline gene, one junction end is altered; a read error may explain this. V usage is TRBV5-1 and J usage is TRBJ2-3; a weak D match, TRBD1 (5 bases). CDR1 is SGHRS and CDR2 is YFSETQ in the germline V gene. The CDR3 has 15 amino acids. Written as DNA, the CDR3 is TGCGCCGGCAGCTCTGCAGGGTTAACAGGAGATACGCAGTATTTT. Translated: CAGSSAGLTGDTQYF.

The table lists this clonotype with many counts. This CDR3 is CASSPGGSMNTEAFF. CDR3 DNA sequence: TGTGCCAGCAGCCCGGGCGGGAGTATGAACACTGAAGCTTTCTTT. V and J are TRBV28 and TRBJ1-1, with D uncertain. The CDR3 totals 15 residues. Germline CDR1 and CDR2: MDHEN and SYDVKM. The V and J ends lost 6 bases and 0 bases respectively, with 14 bases between them. Complete variable domain (other parts from reference TRBV28 and TRBJ1-1): DVKVTQSSRYLVKRTGEKVFLECVQDMDHENMFWYRQDPGLGLRLIYFSYDVKMKEKGDIPEGYSVSREKKERFSLILESASTNQTSMYLCASSPGGSMNTEAFFGQGTRLTVV.

This clonotype was picked up many times. The CDR3 spells CASLQAGAYEQFF. For the CDR3, the DNA is TGTGCTAGTCTTCAAGCGGGAGCCTATGAGCAGTTCTTC. The rearrangement joins TRBV12-5 to TRBJ2-1; 8 bases are a match to TRBD2. The CDR3 consists of 13 residues. Germline CDR1 reads LGHNT; CDR2 reads FRNRAP. After removal of 8 bases from V and 8 bases from J, the junction contained 8 bases not matched to a gene.

This clonotype was seen a handful of times. CDR3 bases: TGTGCCACCAGCAGAGAAATAGGTGGCTACACCTTC. Residues: CATSREIGGYTF. This sequence joins TRBV15 and TRBJ1-2; unclear D gene. V dropped 0 bases and J dropped 7 bases, with 6 bases sitting between them. CDR3 length equals 12 residues. The germline gives CDR1 LNHNV, CDR2 YYDKDF (reference sequence).

In its sample, this clonotype was seen many times. This chain links TRBV3-1 with TRBJ1-2, with D unresolved. Trimming stripped 5 bases from V and 5 bases from J, with 9 bases between. Germline loops: CDR1 LGHDT, CDR2 YNNKEL (reference sequence). There are 12 residues in the CDR3. The CDR3 loop reads CASSGSVYGYTF. The CDR3 DNA is TGTGCCAGCAGCGGGTCAGTGTATGGCTACACCTTC. Full variable domain (outside the CDR3, taken from reference TRBV3-1 and TRBJ1-2): DTAVSQTPKYLVTQMGNDKSIKCEQNLGHDTMYWYKQDSKKFLKIMFSYNNKELIINETVPNRFSPKSPDKAHLNLHINSLELGDSAVYFCASSGSVYGYTFGSGTRLTVV.

This clonotype appeared a few times. This rearrangement joins TRBV18 to TRBJ2-6; no reliable D call. The ends were cut back, 2 bases at V and 0 bases at J, with 2 bases in the middle. The CDR3 sequence is 14 residues long. Germline-derived CDR1 and CDR2 are KGHSH and LQKENI. The CDR3 here is CASSPNSGANVLTF. In DNA, the CDR3 is TGTGCCAGCTCACCAAACTCTGGGGCCAACGTCCTGACTTTC. The variable domain in full, completed from reference TRBV18 and TRBJ2-6, reads NAGVMQNPRHLVRRRGQEARLRCSPMKGHSHVYWYRQLPEEGLKFMVYLQKENIIDESGMPKERFSAEFPKEGPSILRIQQVVRGDSAAYFCASSPNSGANVLTFGAGSRLTVL.

This clonotype was seen at least ten times. The V call is TRBV10-3, the J call TRBJ2-3; 10 bases map to TRBD1. This CDR3 comprises 15 residues. With 6 bases clipped from V and 0 bases from J, the junction kept 3 bases outside the gene matches. The germline V gene has CDR1 ENHRY and CDR2 SYGVKD. In DNA form, the CDR3 reads TGTGCCATCAGCAGGGACAGGGGTAGCACAGATACGCAGTATTTT. Translated, it gives CAISRDRGSTDTQYF.

This clonotype was observed at least ten times. CDR3 residues: CASREQGSRGTEAFF. The CDR3 DNA is TGTGCCAGCAGAGAACAGGGGTCAAGGGGCACTGAAGCTTTCTTT. This chain links TRBV2 with TRBJ1-1; 7 positions agree with TRBD1. CDR3 length: 15 residues. J gave up 4 bases and V 6 bases, and 11 bases lay outside the gene matches. CDR1 is SNHLY, CDR2 FYNNEI, per germline.

This clonotype was observed at least ten times. The chain combines TRBV7-2 with TRBJ2-5, with D unresolved. CDR3 size: 13 residues. Germline CDR1 is SGHTA and CDR2 is FQGNSA. V was trimmed by 2 bases and J by 5 bases, leaving 9 bases between them. The CDR3 DNA sequence: TGTGCCAGCAGCTTACCCCCTTGGGAGACCCAGTACTTC. Its protein product is CASSLPPWETQYF.

This clonotype was seen many times. This chain joins TRBV7-9 and TRBJ2-3; 9 bases align to TRBD2. There are 13 residues in the CDR3. The V and J ends lost 2 bases and 6 bases, in that order; junction bases with no gene match: 0. CDR1 and CDR2 (germline): SEHNR, FQNEAQ (reference sequence). CDR3 region: CASSLSGGDTQYF. CDR3 coding DNA: TGTGCCAGCAGCTTAAGCGGGGGGGATACGCAGTATTTT. The full variable domain, with the rest looked up from reference TRBV7-9 and TRBJ2-3, is DTGVSQNPRHKITKRGQNVTFRCDPISEHNRLYWYRQTLGQGPEFLTYFQNEAQLEKSRLLSDRFSAERPKGSFSTLEIQRTEQGDSAMYLCASSLSGGDTQYFGPGTRLTVL.

The rearrangement links TRBV10-1 to TRBJ2-7; unclear D gene. The germline gives CDR1 WNHNN, CDR2 SYGVQD (reference sequence). This CDR3 has 13 residues. V lost 0 bases and J lost 0, with 3 bases in between. As DNA, the CDR3 is TGCGCCAGCAGTGAGTCGGTCTCCTACGAGCAGTACTTC. It translates to CASSESVSYEQYF.

This clonotype was recorded many times. The rearrangement links TRBV7-9 to TRBJ2-5; D is possibly TRBD2 (5 bases). Between the trimmed V and J ends, which lost 7 bases and 3 bases, there was a span of 9 bases. The CDR3 loop spans 12 amino acids. Per germline, CDR1 SEHNR and CDR2 FQNEAQ (reference sequence). CDR3 bases: TGTGCCAGCATTGGGCGGGAAGAGACCCAGTACTTC. Translating it yields CASIGREETQYF. The full variable domain, with the rest looked up from reference TRBV7-9 and TRBJ2-5, is DTGVSQNPRHKITKRGQNVTFRCDPISEHNRLYWYRQTLGQGPEFLTYFQNEAQLEKSRLLSDRFSAERPKGSFSTLEIQRTEQGDSAMYLCASIGREETQYFGPGTRLLVL.

This clonotype was seen many times. J is TRBJ2-2 and V is TRBV12-3 or TRBV12-4; the D gene is possibly TRBD2 (6 bases). V gave up 6 bases and J gave up 7 bases, with 9 bases separating them. This CDR3 comprises 12 residues. Here the CDR3 DNA reads TGTGCCAGCAGGACGACTAGCGGGGAGCTGTTTTTT. Protein product: CASRTTSGELFF.

This clonotype was picked up many times. The rearrangement joins TRBV10-2 to TRBJ2-5; D is possibly TRBD1 (5 bases). V lost 3 bases and J lost 5, with 13 bases in between. This CDR3 is built from 14 residues. The germline CDR1 and CDR2 sequences are WSHSY and SAAADI. CDR3 sequence reads: CASSEGGAGETQYF. The DNA for the CDR3 is TGCGCCAGCAGTGAAGGTGGGGCCGGTGAGACCCAGTACTTC.

This rearrangement joins TRBV29-1 to TRBJ1-2; the D is unclear. CDR1 and CDR2 (germline): SQVTM, ANQGSEA. The V and J ends lost 4 bases and 8 bases respectively, with 8 bases between them. The CDR3 is 10 amino acids. The CDR3 DNA reads TGCAGCGTTGGGGGATCCGGCTACACCTTC. It specifies CSVGGSGYTF.

The J gene is TRBJ2-7, the V gene TRBV6-1; 9 nucleotides align to TRBD2. CDR1 and CDR2 from the germline V gene are MNHNS and SASEGT. The CDR3 covers 16 residues. The V and J ends lost 6 bases and 2 bases, in that order; junction bases with no gene match: 11. This CDR3 is CASSPLSVAGAYEQYF. The CDR3 DNA reads as TGTGCCAGCAGCCCCCTATCCGTAGCGGGGGCCTACGAGCAGTACTTC.

This clonotype was seen a few times. This chain links TRBV20-1 with TRBJ1-3; D unclear. The length of the CDR3 is 15 residues. V lost 4 bases and J lost 0, with 13 bases in between. From germline, CDR1 is DFQATT and CDR2 SNEGSKA (reference sequence). CDR3 sequence (DNA): TGCAGTGCTATCAAGGTCGGGAGCTCTGGAAACACCATATATTTT. Its protein product is CSAIKVGSSGNTIYF.

The table lists this clonotype with many counts. The chain employs TRBV20-1 and TRBJ1-1; D gene uncertain. The V gene lost 1 base and the J gene lost 1 base, with 7 bases spanning the gap. CDR3 size: 13 residues. The germline gives CDR1 DFQATT, CDR2 SNEGSKA (reference sequence). The CDR3 protein is CSARVAGNTEAFF. In nucleotides, the CDR3 is TGCAGTGCTAGAGTGGCGGGGAACACTGAAGCTTTCTTT.